These 8 T cell receptor beta chains share one sample of origin, sequenced in a study of blood T cell repertoires in COVID-19. The table came from immunoSEQ multiplex PCR; TCRdb's copy has only in-frame clones and leaves some out. Among around 250,000 clones, about 87% were seen once, and the ten largest hold approximately 9%. Sequencing was carried out using peripheral blood. These receptor sequences come from a human donor in a cohort sampled during active COVID-19.

CDR3 coding DNA: TGTGCCAGCAGCTCACAGGGGGTAGGGGGCACTGAAGCTTTCTTT. This encodes CASSSQGVGGTEAFF. The chain couples TRBV7-6 to TRBJ1-1, with TRBD1 matching over 8 bases. Trimming removed 4 bases from V and 4 bases from J; junction bases left unmatched: 8. CDR1 is SGHVS, CDR2 FNYEAQ, per germline. The CDR3 runs to 15 residues.

This clone has just a few counts. The CDR3 is CASSRTSGGAADTQYF. CDR3 in DNA: TGTGCCAGCAGCCGCACGAGCGGGGGGGCCGCAGATACGCAGTATTTT. The V call is TRBV9, the J call TRBJ2-3; 10 nucleotides line up with TRBD2. The CDR3 runs to 16 residues. The germline V gene encodes CDR1 SGDLS and CDR2 YYNGEE. V was clipped by 4 bases and J by 4 bases; unmatched bases: 9.

The rearrangement joins TRBV5-6 to TRBJ2-2; the D gene is possibly TRBD1 (5 bases). The V gene's germline CDR1 is SGHDT and CDR2 YYEEEE. V was pared by 2 bases and J by 3 bases, with 11 bases between. The CDR3 loop spans 15 amino acids. The CDR3 region is CASSLRTKYTGELFF. DNA for the CDR3: TGTGCCAGCAGCTTACGGACAAAATACACCGGGGAGCTGTTTTTT.

This CDR3 reads CASTPSGTGTNEQFF. The CDR3 nucleotides read TGTGCCAGCACCCCGTCCGGGACAGGGACTAATGAGCAGTTCTTC. The chain employs TRBV7-6 and TRBJ2-1, with TRBD1 matching over 9 bases. The ends lost 7 bases at V and 7 bases at J; junction bases unmatched: 11. The CDR3 totals 15 residues. CDR1 is SGHVS and CDR2 is FNYEAQ in the germline V gene.

This clone was seen just once. The CDR3 loop reads CASKTWVGADTDTQYF. The CDR3 DNA is TGCGCCAGCAAGACCTGGGTTGGCGCGGACACAGATACGCAGTATTTT. This chain connects TRBV5-1 to TRBJ2-3; D not certain. The CDR3 runs 16 residues. The germline V and J ends were trimmed by 6 bases and 2 bases, with 19 bases remaining between them. Per the germline V gene, CDR1 is SGHRS and CDR2 is YFSETQ.

The chain couples TRBV5-1 to TRBJ1-4, with D uncertain. V dropped 2 bases and J dropped 6 bases, with 8 bases sitting between them. Germline V gene sequence: CDR1 SGHRS, CDR2 YFSETQ. The CDR3 contains 13 residues. The CDR3 DNA reads TGCGCCAGCAGCTTTGAGGGTGATGAAAAACTGTTTTTT. Translating it yields CASSFEGDEKLFF.

This chain uses TRBV20-1 with TRBJ2-3; D remains ambiguous. From germline, CDR1 is DFQATT and CDR2 SNEGSKA (reference sequence). The V and J ends lost 5 bases and 4 bases respectively, with 7 bases between them. The CDR3 is made up of 11 amino acids. CDR3 DNA: TGCAGTGCTTCCTACGCAGATACGCAGTATTTT. Protein product: CSASYADTQYF.

In its sample, this clone was seen once. The chain carries TRBV3-1 (or the pseudogene TRBV3-2) and TRBJ1-5, with D hard to call. V was clipped by 6 bases and J by 0 bases, with 6 bases between them. This CDR3 is 13 amino acids long. Germline V gene data show CDR1 as LGHDT and CDR2 as YNNKEL (reference sequence). CDR3 DNA: TGTGCCAGCAGTTCGTCTAGCAATCAGCCCCAGCATTTT. Its protein product is CASSSSSNQPQHF.